The rows below give T cell receptor beta chains drawn from one sample of a study of T-cell memory formation after mild COVID-19. TCRdb fed the 5' RACE reads into MiXCR, producing one record per CDR3 protein. The sample consists of some 450,000 distinct CDR3 sequences, more than 15% of them appearing once. The sequenced sample consisted of PBMCs or a T cell subset sorted from them (not recorded which). The receptors here all came from a man aged 18 to 30 who had mild COVID-19 (a few samples of this study predate the infection). Cell type and time point are not known. Each CDR3 is given with its conserved first and last residue. D genes are given only for firm matches. Size values are once, few and many counts, or a class for expanded clones, and some rows have none.

>-|TRBV7-9|TRBD1|TRBJ1-4|14
CASSTTGVDEKLFF
TGTGCCAGCAGCACGACAGGGGTGGATGAAAAACTGTTTTTT
>few|TRBV6-6|-|TRBJ1-3|16
CASSYSGGFDGNTIYF
TGTGCCAGCAGTTACTCTGGAGGGTTCGATGGAAACACCATATATTTT
>-|TRBV4-1|-|TRBJ2-5|16
CASSQSVQWLSETQYF
TGCGCCAGCAGCCAGTCGGTACAGTGGCTAAGTGAGACCCAGTACTTC
>-|TRBV7-8|TRBD1|TRBJ2-1|13
CASSLDRGREQFF
TGTGCCAGCAGCTTGGACAGGGGGCGCGAGCAGTTCTTC
>-|TRBV7-8|TRBD2|TRBJ2-3|16
CASSLFGRVLTDTQYF
TGTGCCAGCAGCTTATTTGGGAGGGTTCTCACAGATACGCAGTATTTT
>once|TRBV7-2|-|TRBJ2-1|18
CASSLGRVHGGSYNEQFF
TGTGCCAGCAGCTTAGGCCGGGTCCATGGGGGTTCCTACAATGAGCAGTTCTTC
>once|TRBV20-1|-|TRBJ2-2|15
CSASRLGPGTGELFF
TGCAGTGCGTCCCGACTAGGGCCCGGCACCGGGGAGCTGTTTTTT
>few|TRBV27|-|TRBJ1-6|15
CASSLLPGAHSPLHF
TGTGCCAGCAGTTTATTACCAGGGGCCCATTCACCCCTCCACTTT
>-|TRBV24-1|TRBD2|TRBJ2-3|17
CATSDNPGLAGRYTQYF
TGTGCCACCAGTGATAACCCGGGACTAGCGGGGAGATATACGCAGTATTTT
>-|TRBV4-1|-|TRBJ1-5|16
CASSHVSGGGNQPQHF
TGCGCCAGCAGCCATGTTAGCGGGGGAGGCAATCAGCCCCAGCATTTT
>-|TRBV7-2|TRBD1|TRBJ1-6|14
CASSSNRGTAPLHF
TGTGCCAGCAGCTCAAACAGGGGGACTGCACCCCTCCACTTT
>few|TRBV11-2|-|TRBJ1-2|14
CASSPAGFPGGYTF
TGTGCCAGCAGCCCTGCCGGGTTCCCAGGGGGCTACACCTTC
>-|TRBV20-1|-|TRBJ1-2|17
CSARVPSGWTGPYGYTF
TGCAGTGCTAGAGTCCCCTCTGGATGGACGGGACCCTATGGCTACACCTTC
>many|TRBV5-1|TRBD1|TRBJ2-2|17
CASSFSFGAGGTGELFF
TGCGCCAGCAGCTTCTCCTTTGGCGCAGGGGGCACCGGGGAGCTGTTTTTT
>few|TRBV11-2|-|TRBJ1-2|13
CASTLTGHYGYTF
TGTGCCAGCACACTCACAGGGCACTATGGCTACACCTTC
>few|TRBV12-3/TRBV12-4|TRBD1|TRBJ2-5|14
CASSFTGGMETQYF
TGTGCCAGCAGTTTTACAGGGGGCATGGAGACCCAGTACTTC
>-|TRBV29-1|-|TRBJ1-1|12
CSARGRVAEAFF
TGCAGCGCCCGGGGCAGGGTCGCTGAAGCTTTCTTT
>few|TRBV27|TRBD1|TRBJ2-7|15
CASTRYGTGAYEQYF
TGTGCCAGCACCCGTTATGGGACAGGGGCGTACGAGCAGTACTTC
>few|TRBV5-1|-|TRBJ1-2|16
CASSLEFTVLPTGYTF
TGCGCCAGCAGCTTGGAATTTACGGTTTTGCCCACGGGCTACACCTTC
>-|TRBV12-3/TRBV12-4|-|TRBJ1-2|12
CASKGWNYGYTF
TGTGCCAGCAAGGGGTGGAACTATGGCTACACCTTC
>-|TRBV19|-|TRBJ1-1|15
CASSRVTGPWTEAFF
TGTGCCAGTAGTCGTGTTACAGGGCCGTGGACTGAAGCTTTCTTT
>-|TRBV18|-|TRBJ2-5|13
CASSPPAPETQYF
TGTGCCAGCTCACCACCGGCCCCGGAGACCCAGTACTTC
>-|TRBV19|-|TRBJ1-2|13
CASSNTGNYGYTF
TGTGCCAGTAGTAATACCGGTAACTATGGCTACACCTTC
>-|TRBV27|TRBD2|TRBJ2-5|14
CASSTSVLEETQYF
TGTGCCAGCAGTACTAGCGTACTAGAAGAGACCCAGTACTTC
>once|TRBV5-5|TRBD2|TRBJ2-3|17
CASSLQASGGATDTQYF
TGTGCCAGCAGCTTGCAGGCTAGCGGGGGGGCCACAGATACGCAGTATTTT
>-|TRBV3-1|TRBD2|TRBJ2-3|14
CASRRGGPTDTQYF
TGTGCCAGCAGGCGGGGGGGACCCACAGATACGCAGTATTTT
>few|TRBV5-1|-|TRBJ2-3|13
CASGGQDTDTQYF
TGCGCCAGCGGAGGACAAGACACAGATACGCAGTATTTT
>few|TRBV7-9|TRBD1|TRBJ2-4|14
CASSLSGQGHIQYF
TGTGCCAGCAGCTTGTCGGGACAGGGGCACATTCAGTACTTC
>-|TRBV6-2/TRBV6-3|TRBD2|TRBJ2-1|18
CASTLGLAGGPGYNEQFF
TGTGCCAGCACGCTCGGACTAGCGGGGGGGCCAGGCTACAATGAGCAGTTCTTC
>many|TRBV5-1|-|TRBJ1-2|14
CASSLDRPNYGYTF
TGCGCCAGCAGCTTGGATCGCCCTAACTATGGCTACACCTTC
>few|TRBV19|-|TRBJ2-4|13
CASSIASKNIQYF
TGTGCCAGTAGTATTGCTTCCAAAAACATTCAGTACTTC
>-|TRBV20-1|TRBD2|TRBJ2-4|15
CSARYSGGAKNFQYF
TGCAGTGCTAGGTATAGCGGGGGAGCCAAAAACTTTCAGTACTTC
>many|TRBV7-6|-|TRBJ2-7|14
CASSSVRGYHEQYF
TGTGCCAGCAGCTCAGTTCGGGGGTACCACGAGCAGTACTTC
>few|TRBV24-1|-|TRBJ2-5|14
CATSDLQLGQTQYF
TGTGCCACCAGTGATTTGCAGTTGGGACAGACCCAGTACTTC
>-|TRBV7-2|TRBD1|TRBJ1-2|14
CASSSGQGARGYTF
TGTGCCAGCAGTTCGGGACAGGGGGCGCGTGGCTACACCTTC
>few|TRBV20-1|TRBD1|TRBJ1-2|16
CSVRDQGARRAGGYTF
TGCAGTGTTAGAGACCAGGGGGCGCGTAGGGCGGGTGGCTACACCTTC
>few|TRBV5-6|-|TRBJ2-1|14
CASSRGQGRNEQFF
TGTGCCAGCAGCCGGGGTCAGGGGAGGAATGAGCAGTTCTTC
>few|TRBV12-3/TRBV12-4|-|TRBJ2-5|12
CASTPDRETQYF
TGTGCCAGCACCCCGGATAGGGAGACCCAGTACTTC
>few|TRBV27|-|TRBJ2-2|16
CASSRRAVSNTGELFF
TGTGCCAGCAGTCGCCGGGCAGTTTCGAACACCGGGGAGCTGTTTTTT
>-|TRBV4-2|-|TRBJ1-4|18
CASSPIRGRAPTNEKLFF
TGTGCCAGCAGCCCCATTCGTGGCAGGGCCCCGACTAATGAAAAACTGTTTTTT
>-|TRBV12-3/TRBV12-4|-|TRBJ1-3|14
CASSFGASGNTIYF
TGTGCCAGCAGTTTTGGAGCCTCTGGAAACACCATATATTTT
>few|TRBV20-1|TRBD2|TRBJ2-3|14
CSVERGGDTDTQYF
TGCAGTGTCGAGCGGGGGGGCGACACAGATACGCAGTATTTT
>-|TRBV6-2/TRBV6-3|TRBD1|TRBJ2-7|16
CASSYSGQGYSYEQYF
TGTGCCAGCAGTTACTCTGGACAGGGCTACTCCTACGAGCAGTACTTC
>-|TRBV3-1|TRBD1|TRBJ2-5|15
CASSRTGIKGETQYF
TGTGCCAGCAGTCGGACAGGCATTAAAGGGGAGACCCAGTACTTC
>few|TRBV5-4|-|TRBJ2-7|15
CASSLDGGLSYEQYF
TGTGCCAGCAGCTTGGACGGGGGGCTCTCCTACGAGCAGTACTTC
>-|TRBV30|-|TRBJ2-1|12
CAWTALADEQFF
TGTGCCTGGACCGCCCTAGCTGATGAGCAGTTCTTC
>few|TRBV7-2|-|TRBJ2-3|14
CASSSSSGSHTQYF
TGTGCCAGCAGTTCCTCCTCAGGGTCCCATACGCAGTATTTT
>many|TRBV10-3|-|TRBJ2-1|13
CAIKSGENNEQFF
TGTGCCATCAAGTCTGGGGAAAACAATGAGCAGTTCTTC
>few|TRBV29-1|-|TRBJ1-1|12
CSGARQRTEAFF
TGCAGCGGAGCGAGGCAACGCACTGAAGCTTTCTTT
>few|TRBV18|-|TRBJ1-2|11
CASSSMEGYTF
TGTGCCAGCTCTTCCATGGAGGGTTACACCTTC
>few|TRBV3-1|TRBD1|TRBJ1-2|14
CASSQRGQDYGYTF
TGTGCCAGCAGCCAGAGAGGACAGGACTATGGCTACACCTTC
>-|TRBV24-1|TRBD2|TRBJ2-3|16
CATSDTGTSAADTQYF
TGTGCCACCAGTGATACCGGGACTAGCGCGGCGGATACGCAGTATTTT
>-|TRBV29-1|-|TRBJ2-7|11
CSVGNRREQYF
TGCAGCGTAGGAAACAGGCGCGAGCAGTACTTC
>few|TRBV12-3/TRBV12-4|-|TRBJ2-6|14
CASSGTSGANVLTF
TGTGCCAGCAGCGGGACATCTGGGGCCAACGTCCTGACTTTC
>-|TRBV27|TRBD2|TRBJ2-1|20
CASSPYGLAGVSSSYNEQFF
TGTGCCAGCAGTCCGTATGGACTTGCGGGGGTCTCCAGCTCCTACAATGAGCAGTTCTTC
>many|TRBV6-1|-|TRBJ1-6|18
CATDHRPGHWGSNSPLHF
TGTGCCACCGATCACCGCCCCGGACACTGGGGCTCCAATTCACCCCTCCACTTT
>-|TRBV20-1|TRBD1|TRBJ1-6|14
CSARDLAGGSPLHF
TGCAGTGCTAGAGATCTGGCAGGGGGTTCACCCCTCCACTTT
>-|TRBV12-3/TRBV12-4|TRBD1|TRBJ1-3|12
CASSYRGDTIYF
TGTGCCAGCAGTTACAGGGGCGACACCATATATTTT
>-|TRBV6-2/TRBV6-3|-|TRBJ2-1|15
CASSYSGGTYNEQFF
TGTGCCAGCAGTTACTCGGGGGGCACTTACAATGAGCAGTTCTTC